What follows are 6 T cell receptor beta chains derived from one specimen sequenced in a study of T cell repertoires in aging, cancer and after chemotherapy. TCR beta rearrangements were amplified from peripheral blood genomic DNA. TRB rearrangements spanning V, D and J were amplified using mixed TRB-A/B primers. Using its own MiXCR run on the multiplex PCR reads, TCRdb lists one record per CDR3 protein. The table records more than 350 distinct CDR3 sequences, roughly 27% of them present only once. Sequencing input: blood. The source is a human donor with a blood cancer.

The genes are TRBV5-4 and TRBJ1-2, with 8 bases identical to TRBD1. Germline assignment: CDR1 SGHNT and CDR2 YYREEE (reference sequence). CDR3 length: 13 amino acids. V lost 4 bases, J lost 4 bases, and 3 bases stayed unmatched. The CDR3 loop is CASSPTGVYGYTF. As DNA, the CDR3 is TGTGCCAGCAGCCCGACAGGGGTCTATGGCTACACCTTC.

The chain carries TRBV6-2 or TRBV6-3 and TRBJ2-4; 13 nucleotides align to TRBD2. CDR3 size: 16 residues. J gave up 5 bases and V 6 bases, and 7 bases lay outside the gene matches. CDR1 is MNHEY and CDR2 is SVGEGT in the germline V gene. The DNA of the CDR3 is TGTGCCAGCAGCCCCCGACTAGCGGGAGGAGAAAACATTCAGTACTTC. Translation gives CASSPRLAGGENIQYF.

This clonotype was counted a few times. V and J are TRBV5-4 and TRBJ2-7, with D maybe TRBD2 (6 bases). Germline CDR1 SGHNT, CDR2 YYREEE (reference sequence). V lost 1 base and J lost 2, with 7 bases in between. The CDR3 is 13 amino acids. Here the CDR3 reads CASSLPGAYEQYF. The CDR3 DNA reads as TGTGCCAGCAGCTTGCCGGGAGCCTACGAGCAGTACTTC.

Remarks on this clonotype: One junction end does not reproduce the germline sequence, and a read error may be involved. CDR3 sequence: CASSPLTGTWSYGYTF. The CDR3 region has the DNA TGTGCTAGCAGTCCTCTAACCGGGACATGGTCCTATGGCTACACCTTC. The J gene is TRBJ1-2, the V gene TRBV6-5; the D gene is possibly TRBD1 (6 bases). CDR1 is MNHEY and CDR2 is SVGAGI in the germline V gene. This CDR3 spans 16 amino acids.

This clonotype has just a few counts. The J gene is TRBJ1-2, the V gene TRBV5-6; D is unclear. Germline lookup yields CDR1 SGHDT and CDR2 YYEEEE. The CDR3 loop spans 11 amino acids. V was cut by 5 bases and J by 3 bases, with 5 bases left in between. The CDR3 spells CASRQDYGYTF. The CDR3 region has the DNA TGTGCCAGCAGGCAAGACTATGGCTACACCTTC.

This clonotype is medium-sized in the sample. This chain uses TRBV6-6 with TRBJ1-2; 7 bases map to TRBD1. This CDR3 contains 14 residues. The V and J ends lost 4 bases and 4 bases, in that order; junction bases with no gene match: 6. Germline loops: CDR1 MNHNY, CDR2 SVGAGI (reference sequence). The CDR3 sequence is CASSLSTGLYGYTF. In nucleotides, the CDR3 is TGTGCCAGCAGTTTGTCGACAGGGCTCTATGGCTACACCTTC.